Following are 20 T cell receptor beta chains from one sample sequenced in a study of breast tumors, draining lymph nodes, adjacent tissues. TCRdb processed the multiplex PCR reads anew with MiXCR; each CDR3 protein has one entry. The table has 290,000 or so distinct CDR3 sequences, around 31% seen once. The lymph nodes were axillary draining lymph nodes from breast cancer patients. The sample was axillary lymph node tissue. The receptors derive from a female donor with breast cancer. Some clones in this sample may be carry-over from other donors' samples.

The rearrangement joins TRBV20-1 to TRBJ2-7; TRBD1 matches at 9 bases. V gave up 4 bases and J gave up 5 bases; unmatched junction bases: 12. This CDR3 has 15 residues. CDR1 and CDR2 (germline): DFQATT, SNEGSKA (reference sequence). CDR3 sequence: CSANPTGGGLDEQYF. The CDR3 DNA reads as TGCAGTGCTAACCCTACAGGGGGCGGGCTGGACGAGCAGTACTTC.

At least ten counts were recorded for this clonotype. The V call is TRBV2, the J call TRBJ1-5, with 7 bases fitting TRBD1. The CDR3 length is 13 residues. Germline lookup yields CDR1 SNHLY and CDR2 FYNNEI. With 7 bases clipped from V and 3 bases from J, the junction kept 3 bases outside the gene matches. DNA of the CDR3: TGTGCCAGCACACAGGGGTACAATCAGCCCCAGCATTTT. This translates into CASTQGYNQPQHF.

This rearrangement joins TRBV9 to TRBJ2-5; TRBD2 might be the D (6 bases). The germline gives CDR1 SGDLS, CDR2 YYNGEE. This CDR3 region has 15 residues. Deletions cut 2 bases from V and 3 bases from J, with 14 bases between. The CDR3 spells CASSVGGAEEETQYF. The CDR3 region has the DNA TGTGCCAGCAGCGTCGGAGGGGCCGAAGAAGAGACCCAGTACTTC.

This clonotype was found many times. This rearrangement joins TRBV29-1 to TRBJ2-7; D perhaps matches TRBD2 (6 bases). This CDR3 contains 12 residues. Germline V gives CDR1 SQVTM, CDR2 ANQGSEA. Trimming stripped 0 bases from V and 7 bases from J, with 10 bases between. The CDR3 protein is CSVEEFGGEQYF. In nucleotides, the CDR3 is TGCAGCGTTGAAGAATTCGGGGGAGAGCAGTACTTC.

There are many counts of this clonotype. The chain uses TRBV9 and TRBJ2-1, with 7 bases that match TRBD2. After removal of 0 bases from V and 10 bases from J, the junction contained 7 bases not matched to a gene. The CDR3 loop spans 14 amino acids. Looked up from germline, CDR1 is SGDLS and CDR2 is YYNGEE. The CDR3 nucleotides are TGTGCCAGCAGCGTAGGGGGAGAGGGAGGGGAGCAGTTCTTC. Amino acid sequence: CASSVGGEGGEQFF.

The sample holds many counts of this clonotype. DNA for the CDR3: TGTGCCAGAACCCGGGACAACGGCTACGAGCAGTACTTC. This encodes CARTRDNGYEQYF. The rearrangement links TRBV7-2 to TRBJ2-7, with a tentative D call TRBD1 (6 bases). The length of the CDR3 is 13 residues. V dropped 9 bases and J dropped 3 bases, with 15 bases sitting between them. Germline values: CDR1 SGHTA, CDR2 FQGNSA. Drawing the rest from reference TRBV7-2 and TRBJ2-7, the complete variable domain is GAGVSQSPSNKVTEKGKDVELRCDPISGHTALYWYRQSLGQGLEFLIYFQGNSAPDKSGLPSDRFSAERTGGSVSTLTIQRTQQEDSAVYLCARTRDNGYEQYFGPGTRLTVT.

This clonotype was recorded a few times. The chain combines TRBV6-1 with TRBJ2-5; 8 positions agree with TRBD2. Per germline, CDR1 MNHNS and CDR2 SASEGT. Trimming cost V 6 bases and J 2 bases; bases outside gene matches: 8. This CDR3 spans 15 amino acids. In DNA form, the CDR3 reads TGTGCCAGCAGACGAGCGGGAGTTATTCAAGAGACCCAGTACTTC. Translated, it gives CASRRAGVIQETQYF.

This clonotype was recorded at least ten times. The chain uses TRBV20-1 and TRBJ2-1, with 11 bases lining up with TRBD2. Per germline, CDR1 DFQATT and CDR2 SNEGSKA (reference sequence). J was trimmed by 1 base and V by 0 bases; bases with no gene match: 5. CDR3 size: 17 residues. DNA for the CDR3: TGCAGTGCTAGAGATCCTCGGACTAGCGGGTCCTACAATGAGCAGTTCTTC. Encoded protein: CSARDPRTSGSYNEQFF.

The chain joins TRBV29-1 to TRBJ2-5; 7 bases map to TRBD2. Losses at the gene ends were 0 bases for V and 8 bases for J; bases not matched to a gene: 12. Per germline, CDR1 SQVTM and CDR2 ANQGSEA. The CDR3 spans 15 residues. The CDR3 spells CSVEDGLADQSTQYF. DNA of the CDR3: TGCAGCGTTGAAGATGGGCTAGCGGACCAGTCTACCCAGTACTTC.

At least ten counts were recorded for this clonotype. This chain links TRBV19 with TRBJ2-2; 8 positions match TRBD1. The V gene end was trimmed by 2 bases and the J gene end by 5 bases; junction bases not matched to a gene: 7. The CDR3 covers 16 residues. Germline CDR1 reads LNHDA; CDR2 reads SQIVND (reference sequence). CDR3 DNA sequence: TGTGCCAGTAGTATACAGGGGGCAGGAGGGACCGGGGAGCTGTTTTTT. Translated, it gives CASSIQGAGGTGELFF.

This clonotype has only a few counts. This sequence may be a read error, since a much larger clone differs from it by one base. CDR3 nucleotide sequence: TGTGCCAGTGCCACCACCGGGGAGCTGTTTTTT. It is translated as CASATTGELFF. The genes are TRBV19 and TRBJ2-2, with D unclear. Trimming took off 8 bases at V and 4 bases at J, with 5 bases between the two ends. Germline CDR1 and CDR2: LNHDA and SQIVND (reference sequence). CDR3 length: 11 residues.

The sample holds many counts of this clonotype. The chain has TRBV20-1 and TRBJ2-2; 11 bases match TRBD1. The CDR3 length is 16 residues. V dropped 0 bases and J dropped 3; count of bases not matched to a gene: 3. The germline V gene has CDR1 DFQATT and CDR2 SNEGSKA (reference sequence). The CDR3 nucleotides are TGCAGTGCTAGAGATCTGGGACAGGGGGACACCGGGGAGCTGTTTTTT. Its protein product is CSARDLGQGDTGELFF.

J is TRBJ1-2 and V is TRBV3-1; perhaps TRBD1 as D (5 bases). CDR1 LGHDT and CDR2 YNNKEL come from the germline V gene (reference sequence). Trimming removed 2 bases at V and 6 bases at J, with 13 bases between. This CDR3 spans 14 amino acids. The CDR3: CASSQPGRSDGYTF. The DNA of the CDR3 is TGTGCCAGCAGCCAACCAGGGAGGTCGGATGGCTACACCTTC.

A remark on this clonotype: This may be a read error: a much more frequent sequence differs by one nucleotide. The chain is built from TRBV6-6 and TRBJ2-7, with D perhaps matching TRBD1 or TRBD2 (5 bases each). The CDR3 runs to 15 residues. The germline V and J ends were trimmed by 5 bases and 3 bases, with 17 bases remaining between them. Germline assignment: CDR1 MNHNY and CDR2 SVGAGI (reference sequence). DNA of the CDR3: TGTGCCAGCAGTGAAGCGCTGGGACGGGTCTACGAGCAGTACTTC. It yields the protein CASSEALGRVYEQYF.

The CDR3 sequence is CASSLEAGGLGVQFF. The CDR3 coding sequence is TGTGCCAGCAGCTTAGAGGCGGGAGGATTGGGTGTGCAGTTCTTC. V usage is TRBV11-3 and J usage is TRBJ2-1; 8 bases match TRBD2. With 0 bases clipped from V and 12 bases from J, the junction kept 10 bases outside the gene matches. This CDR3 has 15 residues. The V gene's germline CDR1 is SGHNT and CDR2 YENEEA.

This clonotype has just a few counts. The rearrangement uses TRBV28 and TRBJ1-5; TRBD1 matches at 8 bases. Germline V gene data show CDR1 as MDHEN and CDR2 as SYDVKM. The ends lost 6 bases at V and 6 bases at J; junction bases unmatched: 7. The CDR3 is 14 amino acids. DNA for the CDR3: TGTGCCAGCAGAACAGGGGGTGAAAGTCAGCCCCAGCATTTT. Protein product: CASRTGGESQPQHF.

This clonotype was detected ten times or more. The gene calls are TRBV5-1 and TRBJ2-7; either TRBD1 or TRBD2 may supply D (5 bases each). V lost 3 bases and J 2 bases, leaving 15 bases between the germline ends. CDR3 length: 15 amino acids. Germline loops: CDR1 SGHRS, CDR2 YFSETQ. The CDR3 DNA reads TGCGCCAGCAGCTGGATGGGGGAGCGAGCCTACGAGCAGTACTTC. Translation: CASSWMGERAYEQYF.

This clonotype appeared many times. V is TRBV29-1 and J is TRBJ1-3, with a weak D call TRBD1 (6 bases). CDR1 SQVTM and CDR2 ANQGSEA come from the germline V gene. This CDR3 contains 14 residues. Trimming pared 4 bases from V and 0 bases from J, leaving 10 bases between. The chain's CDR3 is CSVADSLSGNTIYF. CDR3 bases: TGCAGCGTTGCGGACAGTCTCTCTGGAAACACCATATATTTT.

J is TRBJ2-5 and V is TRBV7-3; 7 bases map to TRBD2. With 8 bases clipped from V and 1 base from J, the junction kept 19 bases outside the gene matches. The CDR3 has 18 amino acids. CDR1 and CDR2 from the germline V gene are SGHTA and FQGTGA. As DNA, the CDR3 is TGTGCCAGCTTACCGACCCTAGCGGCCCAGGAGGGCCAAGAGACCCAGTACTTC. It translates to CASLPTLAAQEGQETQYF. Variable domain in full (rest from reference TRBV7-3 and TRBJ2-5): GAGVSQTPSNKVTEKGKYVELRCDPISGHTALYWYRQSLGQGPEFLIYFQGTGAADDSGLPNDRFFAVRPEGSVSTLKIQRTERGDSAVYLCASLPTLAAQEGQETQYFGPGTRLLVL.

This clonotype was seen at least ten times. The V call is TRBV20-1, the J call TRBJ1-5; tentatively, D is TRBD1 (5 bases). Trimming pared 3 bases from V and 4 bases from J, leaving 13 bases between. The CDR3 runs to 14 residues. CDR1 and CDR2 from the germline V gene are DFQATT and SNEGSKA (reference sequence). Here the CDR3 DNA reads TGCAGTGCTAGTCGGGGGGAAGGTAATCAGCCCCAGCATTTT. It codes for CSASRGEGNQPQHF.